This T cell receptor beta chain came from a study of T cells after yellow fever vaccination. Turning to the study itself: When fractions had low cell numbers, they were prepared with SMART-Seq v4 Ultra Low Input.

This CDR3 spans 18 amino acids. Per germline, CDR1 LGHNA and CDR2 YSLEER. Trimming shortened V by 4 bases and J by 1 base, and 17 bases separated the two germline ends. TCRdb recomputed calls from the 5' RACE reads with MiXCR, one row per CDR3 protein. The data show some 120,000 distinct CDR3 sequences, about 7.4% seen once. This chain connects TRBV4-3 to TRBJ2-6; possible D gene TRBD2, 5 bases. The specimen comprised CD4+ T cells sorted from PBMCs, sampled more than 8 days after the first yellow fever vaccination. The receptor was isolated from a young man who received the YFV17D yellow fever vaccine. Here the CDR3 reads CASSRSAGSMSGANVLTF. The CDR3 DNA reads TGCGCCAGCAGCCGGTCCGCGGGCTCGATGTCTGGGGCCAACGTCCTGACTTTC.